The 11 T cell receptor beta chains presented below share a single source sample, sequenced in a study of blood T cell repertoires in COVID-19. Libraries were prepared by immunoSEQ multiplex PCR; TCRdb keeps only in-frame clonotypes and omits some of them. The sample has 35,000 to 45,000 clones; roughly nine tenths are singletons. The sequencing input was peripheral blood. The origin of the receptors is a human donor in a cohort sampled during active COVID-19.

The V call is TRBV19, the J call TRBJ2-7; a possible D gene is TRBD1 (5 bases). Trimming removed 3 bases at V and 2 bases at J, with 11 bases between. Germline CDR1 reads LNHDA; CDR2 reads SQIVND (reference sequence). This CDR3 is 14 amino acids long. CDR3 protein: CASSMSGSTYEQYF. The CDR3 nucleotides are TGTGCCAGTAGTATGTCAGGGTCCACCTACGAGCAGTACTTC. Full variable domain (rest looked up from reference TRBV19 and TRBJ2-7): DGGITQSPKYLFRKEGQNVTLSCEQNLNHDAMYWYRQDPGQGLRLIYYSQIVNDFQKGDIAEGYSVSREKKESFPLTVTSAQKNPTAFYLCASSMSGSTYEQYFGPGTRLTVT.

This clone was counted only a few times. The J gene is TRBJ1-2, the V gene TRBV27; TRBD1 agrees at 10 bases. CDR3 size: 15 residues. Per the germline V gene, CDR1 is MNHEY and CDR2 is SMNVEV (reference sequence). Germline trimming cut 8 bases from V and 5 bases from J; bases unmatched to any gene: 11. DNA for the CDR3: TGTGCCAGCTGTACTACACCGGGACAGGGGTATGGCTACACCTTC. Translating it yields CASCTTPGQGYGYTF.

This clone has just a few counts. V gene TRBV7-6 combines with J gene TRBJ1-1, with D unclear. The CDR3 covers 15 residues. The V end lost 0 bases, the J end lost 4 bases, and 12 bases lay between the germline ends. The germline CDR1 and CDR2 sequences are SGHVS and FNYEAQ. This CDR3 is CASSLAQAGGTEAFF. The CDR3 DNA follows: TGTGCCAGCAGCTTAGCGCAGGCAGGTGGCACTGAAGCTTTCTTT.

This clone was detected once. The V and J genes are TRBV3-1 (or the pseudogene TRBV3-2) and TRBJ1-1; no clear D. Trimming took off 5 bases at V and 2 bases at J, with 12 bases between the two ends. Germline assignment: CDR1 LGHDT and CDR2 YNNKEL (reference sequence). This CDR3 has 14 amino acids. Written as DNA, the CDR3 is TGTGCCAGCAGCGCCCAGGTTGGAAACACTGAAGCTTTCTTT. This sequence encodes CASSAQVGNTEAFF.

The genes are TRBV7-2 and TRBJ2-7; 9 bases align to TRBD1. The CDR3 extends over 15 amino acids. Germline V lookup: CDR1 SGHTA, CDR2 FQGNSA. The J segment lost 1 base and the V segment lost 4 bases, leaving 5 bases of the junction unmatched. The CDR3 loop reads CASSSTTGGSYEQYF. In DNA, the CDR3 is TGTGCCAGCAGCTCAACGACAGGGGGATCCTACGAGCAGTACTTC.

Here the CDR3 reads CASSVGWTGTSYNEQFF. The CDR3 DNA reads TGTGCCAGCAGCGTAGGGTGGACAGGAACCTCCTACAATGAGCAGTTCTTC. The chain couples TRBV9 to TRBJ2-1, with 7 bases identical to TRBD1. Germline-derived CDR1 and CDR2 are SGDLS and YYNGEE. Trimming took 0 bases from V and 0 from J; bases not matched to a gene: 6. This CDR3 contains 17 residues.

This clone was detected once. The chain joins TRBV13 to TRBJ2-1; 10 bases line up with TRBD2. There are 15 residues in the CDR3. J lost 5 bases, V lost 4 bases, and 5 bases had no gene match. The germline V gene encodes CDR1 PRHDT and CDR2 FYEKMQ (reference sequence). CDR3 region: CASSSLAGVNNEQFF. CDR3 DNA sequence: TGTGCCAGCAGCTCTCTAGCGGGGGTCAACAATGAGCAGTTCTTC.

The chain employs TRBV11-2 and TRBJ1-1, with D tentatively TRBD1 (5 bases). V gave up 5 bases and J gave up 4 bases, with 17 bases separating them. Germline V gene sequence: CDR1 SGHAT, CDR2 FQNNGV. This CDR3 is built from 15 residues. The CDR3 nucleotides read TGTGCCAGCAGCCTGAAATGGGGGGGGGTCACTGAAGCTTTCTTT. It yields the protein CASSLKWGGVTEAFF.

V and J are TRBV7-9 and TRBJ2-5; D possibly corresponds to TRBD2 (6 bases). V was clipped by 2 bases and J by 5 bases, with 18 bases between them. The CDR3 totals 16 residues. Germline values: CDR1 SEHNR, CDR2 FQNEAQ (reference sequence). CDR3 nucleotide sequence: TGTGCCAGCAGCTTAATGGCGGGGAATCCTACTGAGACCCAGTACTTC. Encoded protein: CASSLMAGNPTETQYF.

The J gene is TRBJ1-5, the V gene TRBV18; D gene ambiguous. Trimming cost V 6 bases and J 6 bases, with 18 bases left between them. The V gene's germline CDR1 is KGHSH and CDR2 LQKENI. This CDR3 region has 15 residues. For the CDR3, the DNA is TGTGCCAGCTCCCAATTCGGAGGGTCGGGTCAGCCCCAGCATTTT. Amino acid sequence: CASSQFGGSGQPQHF.

The chain combines TRBV4-3 with TRBJ1-1, with D possibly matching TRBD1 (5 bases). Germline V gene lookup returns CDR1 LGHNA and CDR2 YSLEER. V lost 4 bases and J lost 1, with 16 bases in between. The CDR3 runs 16 residues. In DNA, the CDR3 is TGCGCCAGCAGCCCGGCAGCGGGGACCGCGAACACTGAAGCTTTCTTT. It translates to CASSPAAGTANTEAFF.